This T cell receptor (beta chain) was recovered during a study of cytomegalovirus exposure and HLA in healthy donors. The study drew the donors from its approximately 120-subject validation cohort, separate from the approximately 670-subject first cohort. This CDR3 is built from 13 residues. V lost 7 bases, J lost 0 bases, and 10 bases lay in between. Looked up from germline, CDR1 is SNHLY and CDR2 is FYNNEI. Study findings and constraints: TCR clusters originating in the first cohort tended to co-occur in the 120 validation repertoires, according to a later analysis. Reports described diagnosis of cytomegalovirus status by the classifier as highly specific and sensitive.

Comments on this clone: Its target is unknown.

Here immunoSEQ multiplex PCR was the method, and the copy in TCRdb shows in-frame clones only, minus some. Here the sample spans some 350,000 clones, about nine tenths being singletons. Sequenced material: PBMCs. The chain has TRBV2 and TRBJ2-7, with D tentatively TRBD1 (6 bases). The origin of this receptor is a woman in her twenties or thirties in good health and CMV-seropositive. The CDR3 coding sequence is TGTGCCAGCAAAGGGGGAATCTCCTACGAGCAGTACTTC. Residues: CASKGGISYEQYF.